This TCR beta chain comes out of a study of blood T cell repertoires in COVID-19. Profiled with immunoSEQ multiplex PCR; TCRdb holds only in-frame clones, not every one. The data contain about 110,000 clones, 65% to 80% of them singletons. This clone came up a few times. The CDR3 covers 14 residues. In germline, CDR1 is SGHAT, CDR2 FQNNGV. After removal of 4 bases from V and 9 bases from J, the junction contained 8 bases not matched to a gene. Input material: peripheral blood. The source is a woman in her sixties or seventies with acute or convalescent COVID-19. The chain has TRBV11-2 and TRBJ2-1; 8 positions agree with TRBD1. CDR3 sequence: CASSSDRVVGEQFF. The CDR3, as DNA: TGTGCCAGCAGCTCGGACAGGGTGGTAGGTGAGCAGTTCTTC.